The 28 T cell receptor beta chains below come from one sample, sequenced in a study of cytomegalovirus exposure and HLA in healthy donors. Primers included in the PCR were 60 Vbeta and 13 Jbeta primers. Measured with immunoSEQ multiplex PCR; TCRdb has only the in-frame clones, and not every one. This table has about 140,000 clones, approximately 71% appearing once. The specimen sequenced was PBMCs. These TCRs come from a man in his late teens or twenties in good health and CMV-seropositive.

The chain has TRBV7-9 and TRBJ2-1, with 8 bases that match TRBD2. This CDR3 comprises 17 residues. Germline V gene lookup returns CDR1 SEHNR and CDR2 FQNEAQ (reference sequence). J lost 2 bases, V lost 1 base, and 7 bases had no gene match. The CDR3 coding sequence is TGTGCCAGCAGCTTAGTGTCTAGCGGGCCTACCTACAATGAGCAGTTCTTC. It yields the protein CASSLVSSGPTYNEQFF.

The V call is TRBV5-1, the J call TRBJ2-7, with 8 bases identical to TRBD1. J was trimmed by 4 bases and V by 4 bases; bases with no gene match: 10. CDR1 SGHRS and CDR2 YFSETQ come from the germline V gene. CDR3 length equals 15 residues. This CDR3 reads CASSIQGVYGYEQYF. Written as DNA, the CDR3 is TGCGCCAGCAGCATACAGGGGGTCTACGGATACGAGCAGTACTTC. The complete variable domain, with remaining parts taken from reference TRBV5-1 and TRBJ2-7, reads KAGVTQTPRYLIKTRGQQVTLSCSPISGHRSVSWYQQTPGQGLQFLFEYFSETQRNKGNFPGRFSGRQFSNSRSEMNVSTLELGDSALYLCASSIQGVYGYEQYFGPGTRLTVT.

V usage is TRBV4-2 and J usage is TRBJ1-2, with D unclear. Germline CDR1 and CDR2: LGHNA and YNFKEQ. V was pared by 0 bases and J by 3 bases, with 8 bases between. The CDR3 has 14 amino acids. In DNA form, the CDR3 reads TGTGCCAGCAGCCAAGAAGGGCGGGACTATGGCTACACCTTC. Translated: CASSQEGRDYGYTF.

V gene TRBV28 combines with J gene TRBJ2-7; no clear D. V was cut by 4 bases and J by 2 bases, with 12 bases left in between. Germline V gives CDR1 MDHEN, CDR2 SYDVKM. The CDR3 spans 14 residues. This CDR3 is CASSSIVDTYEQYF. CDR3 sequence (DNA): TGTGCCAGCAGTTCGATAGTAGATACCTACGAGCAGTACTTC.

This clone is a singleton in its sample. The J gene is TRBJ1-2, the V gene TRBV6-5, with 7 positions matching TRBD1. CDR3 length: 12 residues. V lost 10 bases and J lost 4; bases outside the gene matches: 6. Germline V gene lookup returns CDR1 MNHEY and CDR2 SVGAGI. The chain's CDR3 is CATGGSGYGYTF. DNA for the CDR3: TGTGCCACAGGGGGTTCTGGCTATGGCTACACCTTC.

This chain connects TRBV6-4 to TRBJ1-2; D may be TRBD1 (6 bases). Trimming pared 5 bases from V and 8 bases from J, leaving 15 bases between. Germline-derived CDR1 and CDR2 are MRHNA and SNTAGT. This CDR3 contains 13 residues. Here the CDR3 reads CASSPRGGRGYTF. In DNA, the CDR3 is TGTGCCAGCAGTCCCCGTGGGGGCCGGGGCTACACCTTC.

The chain has TRBV11-2 and TRBJ2-7; 10 nucleotides agree with TRBD1. The V gene's germline CDR1 is SGHAT and CDR2 FQNNGV. V lost 2 bases, J lost 5 bases, and 6 bases stayed unmatched. CDR3 length equals 15 residues. The CDR3 spells CASSLSGQGYHEQYF. The CDR3 region has the DNA TGTGCCAGCAGCTTATCGGGACAGGGGTACCACGAGCAGTACTTC.

The CDR3 reads CSVPGSRESREQYF. The CDR3 nucleotides read TGCAGCGTTCCCGGTTCGCGGGAGTCGCGGGAGCAGTACTTC. The chain couples TRBV29-1 to TRBJ2-7; 7 nucleotides agree with TRBD2. CDR3 size: 14 residues. Germline CDR1 SQVTM, CDR2 ANQGSEA. J was trimmed by 7 bases and V by 5 bases; bases with no gene match: 14.

This chain links TRBV18 with TRBJ2-3; 8 nucleotides line up with TRBD2. Germline-derived CDR1 and CDR2 are KGHSH and LQKENI. With 3 bases clipped from V and 2 bases from J, the junction kept 10 bases outside the gene matches. This CDR3 comprises 17 residues. The CDR3, as DNA: TGTGCCAGCTCACCTGGCCTAGCGGGCTTCACCACAGATACGCAGTATTTT. It translates to CASSPGLAGFTTDTQYF.

J is TRBJ2-1 and V is TRBV11-2; D gene unclear. CDR3 length: 14 residues. The germline V gene encodes CDR1 SGHAT and CDR2 FQNNGV. V lost 3 bases to trimming and J lost 2 bases, with 8 bases between them. The CDR3 DNA sequence: TGTGCCAGCAGCTTTGACCTAGCCTACAATGAGCAGTTCTTC. Residues: CASSFDLAYNEQFF. Full variable domain (missing parts from reference TRBV11-2 and TRBJ2-1): EAGVAQSPRYKIIEKRQSVAFWCNPISGHATLYWYQQILGQGPKLLIQFQNNGVVDDSQLPKDRFSAERLKGVDSTLKIQPAKLEDSAVYLCASSFDLAYNEQFFGPGTRLTVL.

The rearrangement joins TRBV18 to TRBJ2-6; possible D gene TRBD1, 5 bases. CDR1 KGHSH and CDR2 LQKENI come from the germline V gene. Trimming took 3 bases from V and 0 from J, leaving 12 bases between them. The length of the CDR3 is 17 residues. CDR3 sequence reads: CASSPRQFLSGANVLTF. CDR3 bases: TGTGCCAGCTCACCCCGACAGTTTCTCTCTGGGGCCAACGTCCTGACTTTC.

Turning to this clone: One junction end disagrees with the germline gene, perhaps due to a read error. CDR3 residues: CARSSSGTGFDNEQFF. The CDR3 DNA follows: TGTGCCCGCAGTTCCTCCGGGACAGGGTTTGACAATGAGCAGTTCTTC. J is TRBJ2-1 and V is TRBV6-5; 9 nucleotides line up with TRBD1. The germline CDR1 and CDR2 sequences are MNHEY and SVGAGI. The CDR3 consists of 16 residues.

This clone was seen a handful of times. Other DNA sequences within the sample encode an identical CDR3. The chain recombines TRBV19 with TRBJ2-6; no clear D gene. CDR3 size: 15 residues. Germline loops: CDR1 LNHDA, CDR2 SQIVND (reference sequence). Trimming removed 1 base at V and 0 bases at J, with 4 bases between. The CDR3 loop reads CASSIVSSGANVLTF. CDR3 nucleotides: TGTGCCAGTAGTATAGTCAGCTCTGGGGCCAACGTCCTGACTTTC.

The J gene is TRBJ2-3, the V gene TRBV5-3; 15 nucleotides align to TRBD2. TRBV5-3 is an ORF, with its function uncertain. This CDR3 region has 18 residues. With V trimmed by 4 bases and J by 2 bases, 8 bases remained unmatched. CDR3 in amino acids: CARSPGLAGGPLTDTQYF. The CDR3, as DNA: TGTGCCAGAAGCCCAGGACTAGCGGGAGGGCCCCTCACAGATACGCAGTATTTT.

This clone has just a few counts. The V and J genes are TRBV7-9 and TRBJ2-7, with 7 bases that match TRBD1. The CDR3 has 12 amino acids. Germline CDR1 is SEHNR and CDR2 is FQNEAQ (reference sequence). V shed 3 bases and J 5 bases; nucleotides not matched to a gene: 1. CDR3 region: CASSFTGDEQYF. The CDR3 DNA reads TGTGCCAGCAGCTTTACAGGGGACGAGCAGTACTTC. Variable domain in full (rest from reference TRBV7-9 and TRBJ2-7): DTGVSQNPRHKITKRGQNVTFRCDPISEHNRLYWYRQTLGQGPEFLTYFQNEAQLEKSRLLSDRFSAERPKGSFSTLEIQRTEQGDSAMYLCASSFTGDEQYFGPGTRLTVT.

V usage is TRBV28 and J usage is TRBJ1-2; maybe TRBD1 (5 bases). The germline CDR1 and CDR2 sequences are MDHEN and SYDVKM. This CDR3 is built from 14 residues. The V end was cut by 6 bases, the J end by 1 base, with 12 bases between. CDR3 nucleotide sequence: TGTGCCAGCAGACCCGGGGGGTTTAACTATGGCTACACCTTC. Translated: CASRPGGFNYGYTF.

The chain uses TRBV30 and TRBJ2-7; TRBD2 aligns across 8 bases. CDR1 and CDR2 (germline): GTSNPN, SVGIG (reference sequence). Trimming took 3 bases from V and 3 from J; bases not matched to a gene: 7. This CDR3 is built from 14 residues. The CDR3 sequence is CAWSVPGGDYEQYF. The CDR3 DNA reads as TGTGCCTGGAGCGTCCCCGGGGGGGACTACGAGCAGTACTTC.

The V gene is TRBV10-2, the J gene TRBJ1-5; unclear D gene. Germline-derived CDR1 and CDR2 are WSHSY and SAAADI. V lost 3 bases and J 3 bases, leaving 12 bases between the germline ends. The CDR3 runs 15 residues. The CDR3 region has the DNA TGCGCCAGCAGTGAAGAAGTACAGTTCAATCAGCCCCAGCATTTT. It translates to CASSEEVQFNQPQHF.

The chain is built from TRBV5-4 and TRBJ2-5; 8 bases are a match to TRBD1. Germline V CDR1 and CDR2: SGHNT, YYREEE (reference sequence). The CDR3 loop spans 14 amino acids. V lost 2 bases and J lost 6; bases outside the gene matches: 6. As DNA, the CDR3 is TGTGCCAGCAGCTTCGCGACAGGGGTGAAGACCCAGTACTTC. Its protein product is CASSFATGVKTQYF. Together with reference TRBV5-4 and TRBJ2-5, the CDR3 gives the full variable domain: ETGVTQSPTHLIKTRGQQVTLRCSSQSGHNTVSWYQQALGQGPQFIFQYYREEENGRGNFPPRFSGLQFPNYSSELNVNALELDDSALYLCASSFATGVKTQYFGPGTRLLVL.

This chain joins TRBV29-1 and TRBJ1-2; TRBD1 agrees at 11 bases. The V and J ends lost 6 bases and 8 bases, in that order; junction bases with no gene match: 14. The CDR3 has 15 residues. Per the germline V gene, CDR1 is SQVTM and CDR2 is ANQGSEA. The CDR3 bases are TGCAGCGTCAGAGTTCGTCGGGACAGGGGGGAGGGCTACACCTTC. Encoded protein: CSVRVRRDRGEGYTF.

The chain uses TRBV20-1 and TRBJ2-7; D unresolved. V was shortened by 5 bases and J by 3 bases, with 8 bases between the two germline ends. The CDR3 runs to 11 residues. The germline V gene has CDR1 DFQATT and CDR2 SNEGSKA (reference sequence). DNA of the CDR3: TGCAGTGCTGGTCTAGGCTACGAGCAGTACTTC. This encodes CSAGLGYEQYF.

This clone was observed a handful of times. The chain joins TRBV7-9 to TRBJ1-4; D gene unclear. The length of the CDR3 is 14 residues. Germline CDR1 reads SEHNR; CDR2 reads FQNEAQ (reference sequence). V was shortened by 5 bases and J by 1 base, with 8 bases between the two germline ends. CDR3 nucleotide sequence: TGTGCCAGCAGCCGTGGCAGAACTAATGAAAAACTGTTTTTT. This translates into CASSRGRTNEKLFF.

The chain carries TRBV7-9 and TRBJ2-7; TRBD1 matches at 8 bases. The V gene's germline CDR1 is SEHNR and CDR2 FQNEAQ (reference sequence). With 5 bases clipped from V and 1 base from J, the junction kept 7 bases outside the gene matches. The length of the CDR3 is 15 residues. The CDR3 nucleotides read TGTGCCAGCAGCCCGTATGGACAGGGATCCTACGAGCAGTACTTC. Its translation: CASSPYGQGSYEQYF. The full variable domain, completed using reference TRBV7-9 and TRBJ2-7, is DTGVSQNPRHKITKRGQNVTFRCDPISEHNRLYWYRQTLGQGPEFLTYFQNEAQLEKSRLLSDRFSAERPKGSFSTLEIQRTEQGDSAMYLCASSPYGQGSYEQYFGPGTRLTVT.

This clone was counted between two and nine times. The chain employs TRBV7-8 and TRBJ1-4; TRBD1 agrees at 7 bases. V dropped 3 bases and J dropped 4; count of bases not matched to a gene: 8. Germline values: CDR1 SGHVS, CDR2 FQNEAQ. CDR3 length: 16 amino acids. CDR3 region: CASSLRGTGDNEKLFF. DNA for the CDR3: TGTGCCAGCAGCTTGAGAGGTACAGGGGATAATGAAAAACTGTTTTTT. Supplemented by reference TRBV7-8 and TRBJ1-4, the full variable domain reads GAGVSQSPRYKVAKRGQDVALRCDPISGHVSLFWYQQALGQGPEFLTYFQNEAQLDKSGLPSDRFFAERPEGSVSTLKIQRTQQEDSAVYLCASSLRGTGDNEKLFFGSGTQLSVL.

The CDR3 region has the DNA TGTGCCAGCAGCGTAGAGGGGAGGCCTCAAGAGACCCAGTACTTC. Translating it yields CASSVEGRPQETQYF. The rearrangement joins TRBV9 to TRBJ2-5; D is possibly TRBD2 (6 bases). The CDR3 is made up of 15 amino acids. The germline V and J ends were trimmed by 0 bases and 2 bases, with 11 bases remaining between them. Per the germline V gene, CDR1 is SGDLS and CDR2 is YYNGEE.

The chain combines TRBV6-6 with TRBJ2-6; possible D gene TRBD2, 5 bases. V lost 2 bases and J lost 1, with 6 bases in between. The CDR3 covers 15 residues. Germline values: CDR1 MNHNY, CDR2 SVGAGI (reference sequence). The CDR3 bases are TGTGCCAGCAGTTACGAGGGTTCTGGGGCCAACGTCCTGACTTTC. Protein sequence: CASSYEGSGANVLTF.

The chain employs TRBV7-3 and TRBJ2-1; possibly TRBD2 for D (5 bases). The V and J ends lost 5 bases and 4 bases respectively, with 12 bases between them. Germline CDR1 reads SGHTA; CDR2 reads FQGTGA. This CDR3 comprises 14 residues. The CDR3 DNA follows: TGTGCCAGCAGCAAACAGCCGGGGTACAATGAGCAGTTCTTC. Its translation is CASSKQPGYNEQFF.

The chain has TRBV5-1 and TRBJ2-5, with 12 bases fitting TRBD2. V dropped 4 bases and J dropped 6; count of bases not matched to a gene: 7. Germline-derived CDR1 and CDR2 are SGHRS and YFSETQ. The CDR3 extends over 15 amino acids. The CDR3 sequence: CASSRLAGDLKTQYF. Here the CDR3 DNA reads TGCGCCAGCAGCCGACTAGCGGGAGACTTGAAGACCCAGTACTTC.